The clone carrying this T cell receptor (beta chain) came up many times. Antigen: not known. The data stem from a study of CD8 T cells in ankylosing spondylitis. TCRdb fed the 5' RACE reads into MiXCR, producing one record per CDR3 protein. The sample lists roughly 440,000 distinct CDR3 sequences, approximately 17% occurring once. Study-level findings and limits: A motif of roughly 8 highly homologous TCR beta variants was seen as apparently characteristic of ankylosing spondylitis blood.

Looked up from germline, CDR1 is DFQATT and CDR2 is SNEGSKA (reference sequence). The CDR3 is 16 amino acids. V was shortened by 0 bases and J by 2 bases, with 14 bases between the two germline ends. The chain is built from TRBV20-1 and TRBJ1-5; the D gene is possibly TRBD1 (5 bases). Sequencing was carried out using blood, either unsorted or a sorted T cell fraction (not recorded which). This receptor was taken from a male donor with ankylosing spondylitis. For the CDR3, the DNA is TGCAGTGCTAGAGACTTCGGGCAGGGAGGCAATCAGCCCCAGCATTTT. It translates to CSARDFGQGGNQPQHF.